This T cell receptor (beta chain) was captured in a study of blood T cell repertoires in COVID-19. In the study overall: The United States, Italy and Spain provided the acute and convalescent COVID-19 samples. From T cells, B-cell-depleted T cells, or PBMCs came the material, which was cDNA or gDNA.

Patients from Seattle were sampled longitudinally, starting during active infection. Original processing methods: Nucleated cell number was recorded as an estimate derived from reference gene primer amplification. The data were produced by immunoSEQ multiplex PCR, yet TCRdb's version contains in-frame clones alone and is incomplete. V, J and clone size were drawn from that table, and D and trimming were deduced from the DNA. Of approximately 170,000 clones in the sample, just over 90% were seen once. CDR3 length: 15 residues. With V trimmed by 5 bases and J by 3 bases, 5 bases remained unmatched. From germline, CDR1 is MNHEY and CDR2 SVGAGI.

The TCR sequence derives from a man in his late teens or twenties with COVID-19, enrolled during active disease. The chain is built from TRBV6-5 and TRBJ2-2; 8 bases are shared with TRBD1. The sequencing input was peripheral blood. The CDR3 DNA follows: TGTGCCAGCAGTAGCCGGACAGGGTACACCGGGGAGCTGTTTTTT. Translated: CASSSRTGYTGELFF.